The 4 T cell receptor beta chains given below trace back to one sample, sequenced in a study of response to subunit inactivated influenza vaccine (dated by TCRdb to 2016 to 2019). Library creation used RT-PCR. The sequencing machine was an Illumina HiSeq 2500. TCRdb itself trimmed the public reads at Q25 with fastp, ran MiXCR and retained productive beta chains. Every CDR3 protein is listed once, alongside the most common genes and DNA of its rows. A total of fewer than 600,000 distinct CDR3 sequences appear in this sample, more than 7% of them only once. Under 15% of the sample is taken by the ten largest. This specimen consisted of PBMCs from blood, obtained about 23 months after vaccination. The origin of the receptors is a man between 50 and 69 years old who received an inactivated influenza vaccine. Donor details come from another sample of the same person, matched by shared clones.

The rearrangement joins TRBV7-2 to TRBJ1-2; D perhaps matches TRBD1 (6 bases). The CDR3 extends over 13 amino acids. CDR1 is SGHTA, CDR2 FQGNSA, per germline. V lost 3 bases and J lost 3, with 8 bases in between. CDR3 nucleotide sequence: TGTGCCAGCAGCTTGACAGGATACTATGGCTACACCTTC. Amino acids: CASSLTGYYGYTF.

The genes are TRBV20-1 and TRBJ2-1, with D perhaps TRBD1 or TRBD2 (5 bases each). V was cut by 1 base and J by 10 bases, with 17 bases left in between. Germline V gene sequence: CDR1 DFQATT, CDR2 SNEGSKA (reference sequence). The CDR3 contains 14 residues. Here the CDR3 DNA reads TGCAGTGCTAGAGCGGCAGGGAGACTGGAGGAGCAGTTCTTC. Encoded protein: CSARAAGRLEEQFF.

The chain joins TRBV25-1 to TRBJ2-5, with 9 bases identical to TRBD2. V lost 6 bases to trimming and J lost 5 bases; unmatched junction nucleotides: 10. Germline lookup yields CDR1 MGHDK and CDR2 SYGVNS. The CDR3 contains 15 residues. The CDR3 DNA follows: TGTGCCAGCAGCCCTCAGCTAGCGGGGAGGGAGACCCAGTACTTC. It encodes CASSPQLAGRETQYF.

This sequence joins TRBV28 and TRBJ2-7; 8 bases fit TRBD1. CDR3 length equals 12 residues. The V segment lost 5 bases and the J segment 7 bases; nucleotides outside the gene matches: 4. The germline V gene has CDR1 MDHEN and CDR2 SYDVKM. The CDR3 sequence is CASSGTGQEQYF. The CDR3, as DNA: TGTGCCAGCAGTGGGACAGGTCAAGAGCAGTACTTC.